This TCR beta chain was retrieved from a study of spatial heterogeneity in lung cancer. Study details: Sequence detection consistently recorded a greater number of beta-chain than alpha-chain sequences. In raw reads, more than 8.5 appearances on average were recorded for each unique TCR and UMI combination.

TCRdb used MiXCR to reprocess the 5' RACE reads, holding one entry per CDR3 protein. The sample shows about 92,000 distinct CDR3 sequences, about 12% of them seen only once. This CDR3 is 17 amino acids long. Germline values: CDR1 SGHTA, CDR2 FQGNSA. V lost 5 bases, J lost 0 bases, and 10 bases stayed unmatched. This clonotype has just a few counts. Time point noted: sample taken at primary tumor resection. The donor group consisted of some 70 patients who had untreated, early-stage non-small cell lung cancer. Whole RNA came from tumor, nontumor lung or frozen PBMC and was sequenced without being sorted.

The chain carries TRBV7-2 and TRBJ2-1; 7 positions agree with TRBD1. The sample in question was PBMCs, obtained at surgery. This clonotype was sampled from a male donor with early-stage non-small cell lung cancer. The CDR3 reads CASSPFRGLGSYNEQFF. In DNA, the CDR3 is TGTGCCAGCAGCCCCTTTAGGGGGCTGGGCTCCTACAATGAGCAGTTCTTC.